This T cell receptor beta chain emerged from a study of blood T cell repertoires in COVID-19. Study-level information: Acute and convalescent COVID-19 samples came from the United States, Italy and Spain.

V was cut by 6 bases and J by 5 bases, with 10 bases left in between. The CDR3 covers 12 residues. This clone has a single count. The authors' processing: How many nucleated cells were present was estimated from reference gene primer amplification. Clones were read by immunoSEQ multiplex PCR, and TCRdb kept only the in-frame ones, dropping some. D and trimming were read from the DNA, whereas the V and J calls and clone size are those reported in that table. The table records a few hundred thousand clones, 88% of them present only once. The cohort comprised adults aged roughly 18 to 95 years residing in about two dozen US areas. Two consecutive negative NP/OP PCR tests, clearance, or resolved symptoms defined Cohort 3 recovery.

This clonotype was sampled from a woman aged 18-29 years who had recovered from COVID-19. The chain is built from TRBV12-3 or TRBV12-4 and TRBJ2-5, with D unclear. The specimen was PBMCs or T cells enriched from blood (not recorded which). The CDR3 DNA sequence: TGTGCCAGCAGCCCCGGTTCGGAGACCCAGTACTTC. Translated, it gives CASSPGSETQYF.